Below are 9 T cell receptor beta chains sequenced from a single sample in a study of T cells in Graves' hyperthyroidism and ophthalmopathy. It was RNA transcripts that yielded the amplified TCR beta CDR3 regions. HTBI primers were used for first-round RT-PCR of the TCR CDR3. TCRdb re-derived calls from the multiplex PCR reads in MiXCR, one entry per CDR3 protein. This sample has roughly 660,000 distinct CDR3 sequences, with around a sixth found just once. Sequenced: blood. The receptors were gathered from a man aged 45-65 years with Graves' hyperthyroidism.

This clonotype came up many times. The genes are TRBV5-1 and TRBJ2-1; 8 positions agree with TRBD1. Germline V gene sequence: CDR1 SGHRS, CDR2 YFSETQ. V shed 0 bases and J 8 bases; nucleotides not matched to a gene: 7. This CDR3 region has 15 residues. The CDR3 region has the DNA TGCGCCAGCAGCTTGGAGGACAGGGTCAGGGATGAGCAGTTCTTC. This sequence encodes CASSLEDRVRDEQFF.

The sample holds many counts of this clonotype. The J gene is TRBJ2-4, the V gene TRBV28, with 9 bases identical to TRBD1. CDR1 is MDHEN, CDR2 SYDVKM, per germline. The CDR3 runs to 16 residues. Losses at the gene ends were 5 bases for V and 3 bases for J; bases not matched to a gene: 8. The CDR3 nucleotides read TGTGCCAGCAGTCCACCGACAGGGGGGAACAAAAACATTCAGTACTTC. Its protein product is CASSPPTGGNKNIQYF.

Note on this clonotype: This could be a read error, since a much larger clone is one nucleotide away. The V and J genes are TRBV14 and TRBJ1-2, with D tentatively TRBD1 (5 bases). V was shortened by 3 bases and J by 2 bases, with 10 bases between the two germline ends. The CDR3 totals 14 residues. Germline V gene lookup returns CDR1 SGHDN and CDR2 FVKESK. The CDR3 protein is CASSHGRGNYGYTF. Here the CDR3 DNA reads TGTGCCAGCAGCCATGGCCGGGGCAACTATGGCTACACCTTC.

The table lists this clonotype with many counts. The chain has TRBV9 and TRBJ2-1; a possible D gene is TRBD1 (5 bases). Trimming removed 0 bases at V and 8 bases at J, with 18 bases between. The length of the CDR3 is 16 residues. Per the germline V gene, CDR1 is SGDLS and CDR2 is YYNGEE. DNA of the CDR3: TGTGCCAGCAGCGTAGCCTTTCCGGAACAGGCCCATGAGCAGTTCTTC. This encodes CASSVAFPEQAHEQFF.

CDR3 bases: TGTGCCAGTTTGGCCAGTATGAACACTGAAGCTTTCTTT. Its translation: CASLASMNTEAFF. This chain connects TRBV19 to TRBJ1-1; the D is unclear. Germline CDR1 is LNHDA and CDR2 is SQIVND (reference sequence). V lost 8 bases and J 0 bases, leaving 10 bases between the germline ends. The CDR3 runs to 13 residues.

The J gene is TRBJ2-7, the V gene TRBV6-1; 9 bases are shared with TRBD2. Trimming cost V 5 bases and J 5 bases; bases outside gene matches: 7. CDR1 MNHNS and CDR2 SASEGT come from the germline V gene. The CDR3 has 14 amino acids. The CDR3 bases are TGTGCCAGCAGTATAGCGGGAGCAAGGAACGAGCAGTACTTC. This encodes CASSIAGARNEQYF.

The table lists this clonotype with many counts. V is TRBV7-9 and J is TRBJ1-1; D is undetermined. Germline-derived CDR1 and CDR2 are SEHNR and FQNEAQ (reference sequence). This CDR3 region has 11 residues. The V end was cut by 4 bases, the J end by 7 bases, with 7 bases between. This CDR3 is CASSSTNEAFF. CDR3 in DNA: TGTGCCAGCAGCTCAACAAATGAAGCTTTCTTT.

The V call is TRBV19, the J call TRBJ2-2; TRBD1 matches at 11 bases. The CDR3 has 16 amino acids. The V gene end was trimmed by 4 bases and the J gene end by 1 base; junction bases not matched to a gene: 2. Germline assignment: CDR1 LNHDA and CDR2 SQIVND (reference sequence). In nucleotides, the CDR3 is TGTGCCAGTAGTACGGGACAGGGGGTGAACACCGGGGAGCTGTTTTTT. Protein product: CASSTGQGVNTGELFF.

This clonotype appeared many times. The chain has TRBV2 and TRBJ2-4; D gene ambiguous. CDR1 SNHLY and CDR2 FYNNEI come from the germline V gene. Trimming removed 2 bases at V and 0 bases at J, with 8 bases between. CDR3 length equals 15 residues. CDR3 sequence: CASSELFLAKNIQYF. The CDR3 region has the DNA TGTGCCAGCAGTGAATTGTTCCTAGCCAAAAACATTCAGTACTTC.